The T cell receptor beta chain under discussion was sequenced for a study of T cell repertoires in cytomegalovirus infection. Study details: Well-studied HLA-B-restricted epitopes and recently identified HLA-C-restricted epitopes of CMV were both used in the study. CMV infection and matching HLA type were both indicated by public TCR beta signatures. Study-wide points: Dominating the ex vivo response were HLA-C-restricted CMV-specific TCR beta clonotypes. Identification of carriers of CMV plus the relevant HLA was achieved through cumulative public TCR beta family frequency.

The germline V and J ends were trimmed by 6 bases and 4 bases, with 25 bases remaining between them. The CDR3 is 16 amino acids. Germline V lookup: CDR1 SQVTM, CDR2 ANQGSEA. TCRdb reprocessed the reads with MiXCR, giving one entry per CDR3 protein. The data show about 830,000 distinct CDR3 sequences, with approximately 32% seen just once and around 12% held by the top ten. As regards this clonotype: The antigen is undetermined.

This material consisted of cultured CD8+ T cells from PBMCs, taken from culture after CMV antigen stimulation. The gene calls are TRBV29-1 and TRBJ2-7, with D perhaps TRBD1 (7 bases). The receptor was derived from a human donor in good health (CMV status not recorded). Some clones in this sample may be carry-over from other donors' samples. The CDR3 here is CSVRGPGTAAPYEQYF. As DNA, the CDR3 is TGCAGCGTGCGGGGTCCCGGGACAGCCGCCCCTTACGAGCAGTACTTC.